This record covers a single T cell receptor beta chain. The sample carries other DNA sequences with the same CDR3. This sample is part of a study of shared clonotypes between healthy human individuals. The CDR3 runs 11 residues. Germline CDR1 DFQATT, CDR2 SNEGSKA (reference sequence). Trimming removed 3 bases at V and 3 bases at J, with 3 bases between. Over several immunoSEQ plates, each subset's genomic DNA was distributed in even portions. DNA at about 0.2 ug, 25,000 to 35,000 T cell genomes, went into sorted-subset replicate PCRs. Produced via immunoSEQ multiplex PCR; TCRdb's table is partial and in-frame only. Of 330,000 or so clones listed, around 74% were seen once; the top ten hold under 13%. Only Caucasian adults living in Nashville, Tennessee made up the donor group. Into CD45RA+ naive and CD45RA-negative memory subsets, the CD4+ cells were split.

The TCR sequence derives from a man between 25 and 39 years old in good health. J is TRBJ2-1 and V is TRBV20-1; D is unclear. The sequencing sample was made of memory CD4+ T cells sorted from blood. The subset denotes: CD45RA-negative fraction. CDR3 sequence: CSASNYNEQFF. For the CDR3, the DNA is TGCAGTGCTAGTAACTACAATGAGCAGTTCTTC.